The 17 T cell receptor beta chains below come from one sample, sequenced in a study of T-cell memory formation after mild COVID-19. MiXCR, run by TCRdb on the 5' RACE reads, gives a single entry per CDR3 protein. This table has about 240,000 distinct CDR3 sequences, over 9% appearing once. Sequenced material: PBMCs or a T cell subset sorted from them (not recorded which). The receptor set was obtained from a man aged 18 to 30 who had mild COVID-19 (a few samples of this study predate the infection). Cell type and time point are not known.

The CDR3 region is CSVGSGGIQETQYF. The CDR3 DNA follows: TGCAGCGTTGGTAGCGGGGGGATACAAGAGACCCAGTACTTC. This chain links TRBV29-1 with TRBJ2-5; 10 bases are shared with TRBD2. Looked up from germline, CDR1 is SQVTM and CDR2 is ANQGSEA. The CDR3 has 14 amino acids. The V gene end was trimmed by 4 bases and the J gene end by 2 bases; junction bases not matched to a gene: 4.

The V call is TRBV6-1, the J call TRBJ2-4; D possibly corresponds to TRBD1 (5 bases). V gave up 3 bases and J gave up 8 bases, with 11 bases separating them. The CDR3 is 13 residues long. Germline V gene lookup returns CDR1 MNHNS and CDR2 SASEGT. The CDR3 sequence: CASSEAGWDIQYF. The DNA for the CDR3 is TGTGCCAGCAGTGAGGCAGGGTGGGACATTCAGTACTTC.

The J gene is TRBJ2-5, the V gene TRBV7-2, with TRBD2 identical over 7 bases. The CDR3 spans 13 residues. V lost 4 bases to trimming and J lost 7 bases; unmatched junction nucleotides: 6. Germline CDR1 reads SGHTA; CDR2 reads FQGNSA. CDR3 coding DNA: TGTGCCAGCAGCTGGAGCGGGGCAGTGACCCAGTACTTC. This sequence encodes CASSWSGAVTQYF.

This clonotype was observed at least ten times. As DNA, the CDR3 is TGTGCCAGCAGCTTAGCCAGGGACAATGAGCAGTTCTTC. Translation gives CASSLARDNEQFF. The J gene is TRBJ2-1, the V gene TRBV7-2; tentatively, D is TRBD1 (5 bases). The V end lost 0 bases, the J end lost 5 bases, and 5 bases lay between the germline ends. CDR3 length: 13 residues. Germline CDR1 SGHTA, CDR2 FQGNSA.

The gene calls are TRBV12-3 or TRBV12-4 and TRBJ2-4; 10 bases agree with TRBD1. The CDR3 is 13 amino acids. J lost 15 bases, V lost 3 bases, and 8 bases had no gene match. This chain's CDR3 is CASSFGDRGNRYF. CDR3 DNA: TGTGCCAGCAGTTTTGGGGACAGGGGTAATAGGTACTTC.

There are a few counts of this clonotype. This CDR3 reads CSASNFGDETQYF. The CDR3 DNA sequence: TGCAGTGCTAGTAATTTCGGCGACGAGACCCAGTACTTC. This chain uses TRBV20-1 with TRBJ2-5, with D uncertain. V was cut by 3 bases and J by 5 bases, with 13 bases left in between. This CDR3 contains 13 residues. Per the germline V gene, CDR1 is DFQATT and CDR2 is SNEGSKA (reference sequence).

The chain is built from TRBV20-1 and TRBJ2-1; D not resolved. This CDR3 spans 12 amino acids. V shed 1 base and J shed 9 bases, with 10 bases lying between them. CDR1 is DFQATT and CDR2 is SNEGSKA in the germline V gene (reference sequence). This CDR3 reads CSARGPAGEQFF. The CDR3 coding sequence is TGCAGTGCTAGAGGGCCCGCTGGTGAGCAGTTCTTC.

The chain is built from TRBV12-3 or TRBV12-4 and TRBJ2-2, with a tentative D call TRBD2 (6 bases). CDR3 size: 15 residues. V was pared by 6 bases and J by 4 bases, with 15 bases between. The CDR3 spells CASSPRGYRTGELFF. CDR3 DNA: TGTGCCAGCAGCCCCCGGGGGTATCGCACCGGGGAGCTGTTTTTT.

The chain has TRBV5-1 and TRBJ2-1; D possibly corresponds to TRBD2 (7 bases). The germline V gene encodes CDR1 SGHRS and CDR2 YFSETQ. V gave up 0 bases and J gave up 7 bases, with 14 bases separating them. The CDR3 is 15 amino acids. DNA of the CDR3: TGCGCCAGCAGCTTGGACGGGGGGCCAGGGAATGAGCAGTTCTTC. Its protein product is CASSLDGGPGNEQFF. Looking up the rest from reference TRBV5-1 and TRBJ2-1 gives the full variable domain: KAGVTQTPRYLIKTRGQQVTLSCSPISGHRSVSWYQQTPGQGLQFLFEYFSETQRNKGNFPGRFSGRQFSNSRSEMNVSTLELGDSALYLCASSLDGGPGNEQFFGPGTRLTVL.

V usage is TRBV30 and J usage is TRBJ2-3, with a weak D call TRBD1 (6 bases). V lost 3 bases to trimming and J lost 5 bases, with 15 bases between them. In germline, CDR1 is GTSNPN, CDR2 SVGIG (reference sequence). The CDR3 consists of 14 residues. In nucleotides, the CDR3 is TGTGCCTGGAGCTTACAGGGTCTTTTAGATACGCAGTATTTT. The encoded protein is CAWSLQGLLDTQYF.

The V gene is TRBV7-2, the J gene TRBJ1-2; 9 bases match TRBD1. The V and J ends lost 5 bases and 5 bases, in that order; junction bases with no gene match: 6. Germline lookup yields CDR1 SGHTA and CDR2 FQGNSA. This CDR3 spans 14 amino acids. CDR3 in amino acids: CASSQGTGYYGYTF. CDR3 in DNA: TGTGCCAGCAGCCAAGGGACAGGGTATTATGGCTACACCTTC.

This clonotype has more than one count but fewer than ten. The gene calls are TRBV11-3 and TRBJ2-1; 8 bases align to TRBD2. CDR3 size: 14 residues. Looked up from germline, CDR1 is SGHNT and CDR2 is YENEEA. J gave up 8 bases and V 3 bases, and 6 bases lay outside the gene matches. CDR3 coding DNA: TGTGCCAGCAGCTTGGGGACTAGTGGCGATGAGCAGTTCTTC. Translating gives CASSLGTSGDEQFF.

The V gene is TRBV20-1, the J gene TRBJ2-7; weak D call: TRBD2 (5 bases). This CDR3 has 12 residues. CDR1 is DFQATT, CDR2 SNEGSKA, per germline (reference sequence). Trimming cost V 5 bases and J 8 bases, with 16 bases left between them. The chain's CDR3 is CSAFRAGEKQYF. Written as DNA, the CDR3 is TGCAGTGCTTTCCGGGCCGGGGAGAAGCAGTACTTC.

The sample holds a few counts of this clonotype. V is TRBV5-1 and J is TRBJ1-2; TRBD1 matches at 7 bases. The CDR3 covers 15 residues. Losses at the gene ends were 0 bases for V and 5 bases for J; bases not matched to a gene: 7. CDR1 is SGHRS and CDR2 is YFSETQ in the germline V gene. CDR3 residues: CASSLVSGTEYGYTF. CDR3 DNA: TGCGCCAGCAGCTTGGTTAGCGGGACAGAGTATGGCTACACCTTC.

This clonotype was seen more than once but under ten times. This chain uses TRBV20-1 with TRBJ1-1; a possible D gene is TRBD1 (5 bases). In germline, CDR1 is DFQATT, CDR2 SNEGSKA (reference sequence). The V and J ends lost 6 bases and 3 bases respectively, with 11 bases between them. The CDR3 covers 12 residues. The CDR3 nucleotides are TGCAGTGCCGAGGGGAGGGACACTGAAGCTTTCTTT. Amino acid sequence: CSAEGRDTEAFF.

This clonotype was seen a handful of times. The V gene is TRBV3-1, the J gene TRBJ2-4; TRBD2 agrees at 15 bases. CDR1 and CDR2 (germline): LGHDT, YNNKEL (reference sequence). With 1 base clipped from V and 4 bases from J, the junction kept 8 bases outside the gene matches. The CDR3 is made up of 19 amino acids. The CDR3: CASSQVGRGLAGGKNIQYF. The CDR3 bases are TGTGCCAGCAGCCAAGTCGGGAGGGGACTAGCGGGGGGAAAAAACATTCAGTACTTC.

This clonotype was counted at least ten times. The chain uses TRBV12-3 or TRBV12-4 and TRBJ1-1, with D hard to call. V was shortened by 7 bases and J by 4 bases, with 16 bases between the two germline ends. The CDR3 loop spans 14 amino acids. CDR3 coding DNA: TGTGCCAGCAAACTAGACCCCCGGAGCACTGAAGCTTTCTTT. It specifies CASKLDPRSTEAFF.